Below, 25 T cell receptor beta chains from the same sample are listed, as sequenced in a study of metastatic and nonmetastatic thyroid tumors. Each patient went into thyroid surgery without having received any treatment. TCRdb called clones again from the PCR reads with MiXCR. In the table there are some 16,000 clones, 15% to 17% of which are singletons. Sequencing was done on a sample of blood. These receptors were taken from a female donor with papillary thyroid cancer or a benign thyroid nodule (not recorded which). Some clones in this sample may be carry-over from other donors' samples.

The table lists this clone with many counts. This rearrangement joins TRBV20-1 to TRBJ1-2; perhaps TRBD1 as D (6 bases). The CDR3 is 13 residues long. Germline V gives CDR1 DFQATT, CDR2 SNEGSKA (reference sequence). V was trimmed by 5 bases and J by 5 bases, leaving 15 bases between them. DNA of the CDR3: TGCAGTGCTGGACAGTTAGTTAGTTATGGCTACACCTTC. This encodes CSAGQLVSYGYTF.

This clone is medium-sized within its sample. V is TRBV6-5 and J is TRBJ2-1, with D perhaps TRBD2 (6 bases). Per the germline V gene, CDR1 is MNHEY and CDR2 is SVGAGI. The CDR3 covers 18 residues. Trimming left V 0 bases short and J 0 bases short, with 15 bases between. The CDR3: CASSYSVPGLSSYNEQFF. In DNA, the CDR3 is TGTGCCAGCAGTTACTCAGTCCCGGGACTTAGCTCCTACAATGAGCAGTTCTTC.

As concerns this clone: This may stem from a read error, because a much larger clone lies one nucleotide away. The V and J genes are TRBV19 and TRBJ1-1; D possibly corresponds to TRBD1 (6 bases). CDR3 size: 12 residues. Germline lookup yields CDR1 LNHDA and CDR2 SQIVND (reference sequence). The CDR3, as DNA: TGTGCCAGCAGGGGACTTAACACTGAAGATTTCTTT. The encoded protein is CASRGLNTEDFF.

This clone showed up just a few times. The V gene is TRBV28, the J gene TRBJ2-1; D remains ambiguous. The V end was cut by 5 bases, the J end by 6 bases, with 8 bases between. CDR1 and CDR2 (germline): MDHEN, SYDVKM. This CDR3 has 12 residues. CDR3 nucleotide sequence: TGTGCCAGCAGTAGGATGCGCAATGAGCAGTTCTTC. Translating gives CASSRMRNEQFF.

This clone was counted ten times or more. The chain has TRBV30 and TRBJ1-3; D is uncertain. Germline V gene lookup returns CDR1 GTSNPN and CDR2 SVGIG (reference sequence). The CDR3 length is 18 residues. Trimming stripped 7 bases from V and 3 bases from J, with 28 bases between. CDR3 region: CAFYPLFRTVVGGNTIYF. Written as DNA, the CDR3 is TGTGCCTTTTACCCACTTTTCCGGACGGTAGTGGGTGGAAACACCATATATTTT.

The rearrangement uses TRBV7-6 and TRBJ2-2; 7 bases match TRBD1. This CDR3 is built from 16 residues. V lost 4 bases, J lost 4 bases, and 9 bases stayed unmatched. Germline V gene sequence: CDR1 SGHVS, CDR2 FNYEAQ. Written as DNA, the CDR3 is TGTGCCAGCAGCTCTAGGACAGGTATCGGCACCGGGGAGCTGTTTTTT. Amino acid sequence: CASSSRTGIGTGELFF. The full variable domain, rest sourced from reference TRBV7-6 and TRBJ2-2, is GAGVSQSPRYKVTKRGQDVALRCDPISGHVSLYWYRQALGQGPEFLTYFNYEAQQDKSGLPNDRFSAERPEGSISTLTIQRTEQRDSAMYRCASSSRTGIGTGELFFGEGSRLTVL.

Many counts were recorded for this clone. CDR3 sequence reads: CASSQVAGSIYEQYF. CDR3 sequence (DNA): TGCGCCAGCAGCCAAGTAGCGGGATCCATCTACGAGCAGTACTTC. This chain connects TRBV4-1 to TRBJ2-7, with 8 nucleotides matching TRBD2. The CDR3 loop spans 15 amino acids. The V and J ends lost 1 base and 3 bases, in that order; junction bases with no gene match: 5. Germline V gene lookup returns CDR1 MGHRA and CDR2 YSYEKL.

This chain joins TRBV6-1 and TRBJ2-7, with D perhaps TRBD2 (6 bases). Trimming stripped 5 bases from V and 5 bases from J, with 16 bases between. This CDR3 is 14 amino acids long. The germline gives CDR1 MNHNS, CDR2 SASEGT. In nucleotides, the CDR3 is TGTGCCAGCAGTAATACTATCGGGAGTCACGAGCAGTACTTC. The encoded protein is CASSNTIGSHEQYF.

Here the CDR3 DNA reads TGTGCCAGCAGCTTTGGGGTCCTTAAGCATGGCTACACCTTC. Amino acid sequence: CASSFGVLKHGYTF. The chain uses TRBV7-2 and TRBJ1-2, with D unresolved. Germline assignment: CDR1 SGHTA and CDR2 FQGNSA. Trimming cost V 3 bases and J 6 bases, with 14 bases left between them. The CDR3 runs to 14 residues. The entire variable domain, with the rest obtained from reference TRBV7-2 and TRBJ1-2, is as follows: GAGVSQSPSNKVTEKGKDVELRCDPISGHTALYWYRQSLGQGLEFLIYFQGNSAPDKSGLPSDRFSAERTGGSVSTLTIQRTQQEDSAVYLCASSFGVLKHGYTFGSGTRLTVV.

A few counts support this clone. The chain's CDR3 is CASSEDRGRDYGYTF. The CDR3 region has the DNA TGTGCCAGCAGTGAAGACAGGGGGCGCGACTATGGCTACACCTTC. This chain uses TRBV2 with TRBJ1-2; 9 bases match TRBD1. The CDR3 spans 15 residues. Losses at the gene ends were 1 base for V and 3 bases for J; bases not matched to a gene: 3. Germline values: CDR1 SNHLY, CDR2 FYNNEI. Based on the CDR3 plus reference TRBV2 and TRBJ1-2, the full variable domain is EPEVTQTPSHQVTQMGQEVILRCVPISNHLYFYWYRQILGQKVEFLVSFYNNEISEKSEIFDDQFSVERPDGSNFTLKIRSTKLEDSAMYFCASSEDRGRDYGYTFGSGTRLTVV.

The table lists this clone with many counts. The rearrangement links TRBV3-1 to TRBJ2-3, with D perhaps TRBD1 or TRBD2 (5 bases each). The V end was cut by 4 bases, the J end by 7 bases, with 9 bases between. This CDR3 contains 12 residues. The germline V gene encodes CDR1 LGHDT and CDR2 YNNKEL (reference sequence). The CDR3 DNA reads TGTGCCAGCAGCCCCTCGGGGCATACGCAGTATTTT. It codes for CASSPSGHTQYF.

This clone was recorded a few times. J is TRBJ1-5 and V is TRBV15, with 9 bases fitting TRBD1. The CDR3 is 15 amino acids. CDR1 is LNHNV, CDR2 YYDKDF, per germline (reference sequence). V was clipped by 7 bases and J by 7 bases; unmatched bases: 11. The CDR3 DNA is TGTGCCACCATCGGCCGTGACAGGGGGAGACAGCCCCAGCATTTT. Its translation is CATIGRDRGRQPQHF.

Only a few counts were recorded for this clone. The rearrangement uses TRBV5-1 and TRBJ1-6; unclear D gene. Germline values: CDR1 SGHRS, CDR2 YFSETQ. V was clipped by 0 bases and J by 0 bases, with 10 bases between them. CDR3 length: 17 residues. Here the CDR3 reads CASSLGQPSSYNSPLHF. In nucleotides, the CDR3 is TGCGCCAGCAGCTTGGGCCAGCCAAGCTCCTATAATTCACCCCTCCACTTT. Looking up the rest from reference TRBV5-1 and TRBJ1-6 gives the full variable domain: KAGVTQTPRYLIKTRGQQVTLSCSPISGHRSVSWYQQTPGQGLQFLFEYFSETQRNKGNFPGRFSGRQFSNSRSEMNVSTLELGDSALYLCASSLGQPSSYNSPLHFGNGTRLTVT.

This clone was seen at least ten times. This rearrangement joins TRBV5-1 to TRBJ2-7, with D possibly matching TRBD1 (9 bases). Trimming pared 3 bases from V and 3 bases from J, leaving 16 bases between. The CDR3 is 15 amino acids. CDR1 SGHRS and CDR2 YFSETQ come from the germline V gene. CDR3 in DNA: TGCGCCAGCAGCTCACAGGGGGCGGGAGGCTACGAGCAGTACTTC. Protein product: CASSSQGAGGYEQYF.

Details on this clone: A read error may explain this, as a much larger clone is one base away. The sample contains more than one DNA sequence encoding this CDR3. V and J are TRBV3-1 and TRBJ1-1, with 9 nucleotides matching TRBD1. This CDR3 comprises 13 residues. The germline gives CDR1 LGHDT, CDR2 YNNKEL (reference sequence). The trim removed 6 bases at V and 6 bases at J, leaving 5 bases unmatched. In nucleotides, the CDR3 is TGTGCCAGCAGTCAACAGGGGGCCGCTGAAGCTTTCTTT. This sequence encodes CASSQQGAAEAFF.

Only a few counts were recorded for this clone. The chain is built from TRBV6-5 and TRBJ2-7, with TRBD2 identical over 13 bases. The V gene end was trimmed by 4 bases and the J gene end by 5 bases; junction bases not matched to a gene: 5. This CDR3 region has 15 residues. The V gene's germline CDR1 is MNHEY and CDR2 SVGAGI. The CDR3 protein is CASSSGLAGVHEQYF. The CDR3 region has the DNA TGTGCCAGCAGTTCAGGACTAGCGGGAGTTCACGAGCAGTACTTC.

Many counts were recorded for this clone. The conserved final phenylalanine or tryptophan is absent from the CDR3, which likely points to a read error. This chain connects TRBV28 to TRBJ1-2; D unresolved. The V gene's germline CDR1 is MDHEN and CDR2 SYDVKM. The ends were cut back, 3 bases at V and 8 bases at J, with 7 bases in the middle. This CDR3 spans 11 amino acids. The CDR3 protein is CASSFPGGYTI. CDR3 nucleotides: TGTGCCAGCAGTTTCCCCGGGGGCTACACCATC.

This clone was seen ten or more times. The chain links TRBV28 to TRBJ1-1; 7 bases align to TRBD1. Germline CDR1 and CDR2: MDHEN and SYDVKM. V dropped 6 bases and J dropped 4; count of bases not matched to a gene: 11. The CDR3 covers 15 residues. DNA of the CDR3: TGTGCCAGCAGGTACGACAGGGTTGGGGTCACTGAAGCTTTCTTT. This gives the protein CASRYDRVGVTEAFF.

This chain joins TRBV12-3 or TRBV12-4 and TRBJ2-2; 14 bases fit TRBD2. The CDR3 is 17 residues long. After removal of 6 bases from V and 14 bases from J, the junction contained 17 bases not matched to a gene. This CDR3 is CASSLGTSGGSTGYLFF. CDR3 sequence (DNA): TGTGCCAGCAGCCTCGGGACTAGCGGGGGTTCTACCGGGTATCTGTTTTTT.

Of note for this clone: The junction shows a germline mismatch at one end, possibly a read error. The chain carries TRBV6-1 and TRBJ2-1; D is unclear. There are 13 residues in the CDR3. Germline loops: CDR1 MNHNS, CDR2 SASEGT. CDR3 DNA: TGTGCCAGCAGCCCCAAGAGTTACAATGACCAGATCTTC. The encoded protein is CASSPKSYNDQIF.

Sample share makes this clone medium-sized. V gene TRBV15 combines with J gene TRBJ2-7; the D is unclear. CDR1 is LNHNV and CDR2 is YYDKDF in the germline V gene (reference sequence). The CDR3 contains 14 residues. The V and J ends lost 0 bases and 2 bases respectively, with 8 bases between them. In DNA form, the CDR3 reads TGTGCCACCAGCAGAGATCTAGGACCCTACGAGCAGTACTTC. Protein product: CATSRDLGPYEQYF.

In its sample, this clone was seen many times. The sample has other DNA sequences that encode this CDR3 too. The chain uses TRBV19 and TRBJ1-5, with 8 nucleotides matching TRBD1. CDR1 is LNHDA and CDR2 is SQIVND in the germline V gene (reference sequence). The V segment lost 5 bases and the J segment 2 bases; nucleotides outside the gene matches: 2. The CDR3 spans 14 residues. The CDR3 is CASSDRGGNQPQHF. CDR3 coding DNA: TGTGCCAGTAGTGACAGGGGTGGCAATCAGCCCCAGCATTTT.

This clone was counted at least ten times. The chain links TRBV20-1 to TRBJ2-3; 7 bases match TRBD2. Germline loops: CDR1 DFQATT, CDR2 SNEGSKA (reference sequence). The CDR3 spans 18 residues. Losses at the gene ends were 5 bases for V and 0 bases for J; bases not matched to a gene: 17. The CDR3 spells CSAPGAGESGLSTDTQYF. The CDR3 bases are TGCAGTGCTCCCGGGGCGGGAGAGAGTGGGCTGAGCACAGATACGCAGTATTTT.

This clone has just a few counts. The germline gene is not matched at one end of the junction; a read error may be the cause. This chain joins TRBV6-1 and TRBJ2-2, with D tentatively TRBD1 (7 bases). The CDR3 consists of 16 residues. The germline gives CDR1 MNHNS, CDR2 SASEGT. The CDR3 sequence: CASSERRAGGNGGLFF. CDR3 nucleotide sequence: TGTGCCAGCAGTGAACGCAGGGCAGGGGGTAACGGGGGGCTGTTTTTT.

This clone was counted at least ten times. This chain uses TRBV7-9 with TRBJ2-7, with TRBD1 as a possible D gene (7 bases). The CDR3 has 14 residues. Looked up from germline, CDR1 is SEHNR and CDR2 is FQNEAQ (reference sequence). Trimming shortened V by 3 bases and J by 2 bases, and 11 bases separated the two germline ends. The CDR3 DNA follows: TGTGCCAGCAGCTTCGGCAGGGGGGCCTACGAGCAGTACTTC. Translating it yields CASSFGRGAYEQYF.